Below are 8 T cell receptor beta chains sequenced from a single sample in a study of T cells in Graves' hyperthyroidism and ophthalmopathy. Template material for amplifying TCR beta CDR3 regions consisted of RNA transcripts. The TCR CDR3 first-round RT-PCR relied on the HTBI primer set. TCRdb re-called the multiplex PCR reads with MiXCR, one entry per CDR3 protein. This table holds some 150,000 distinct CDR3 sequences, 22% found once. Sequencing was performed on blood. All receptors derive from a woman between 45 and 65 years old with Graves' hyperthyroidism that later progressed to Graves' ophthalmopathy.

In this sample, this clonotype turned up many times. CDR3: CASSPAGNEQFF. For the CDR3, the DNA is TGTGCCAGCAGCCCGGCGGGGAATGAGCAGTTCTTC. The rearrangement links TRBV11-2 to TRBJ2-1; maybe TRBD2 (6 bases). Germline V gives CDR1 SGHAT, CDR2 FQNNGV. The CDR3 covers 12 residues. Trimming shortened V by 5 bases and J by 7 bases, and 9 bases separated the two germline ends.

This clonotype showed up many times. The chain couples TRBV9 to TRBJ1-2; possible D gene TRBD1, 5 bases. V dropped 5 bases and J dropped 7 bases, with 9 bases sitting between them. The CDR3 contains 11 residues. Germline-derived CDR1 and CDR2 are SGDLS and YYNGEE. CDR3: CASSAGPGYTF. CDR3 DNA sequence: TGTGCCAGCAGTGCAGGGCCTGGCTACACCTTC.

This CDR3 reads CASSFLAGNTIYF. The DNA of the CDR3 is TGTGCCAGCAGTTTTTTGGCTGGAAACACCATATATTTT. The V call is TRBV28, the J call TRBJ1-3; D uncertain. The CDR3 is made up of 13 amino acids. Trimming took off 3 bases at V and 2 bases at J, with 5 bases between the two ends. Germline values: CDR1 MDHEN, CDR2 SYDVKM.

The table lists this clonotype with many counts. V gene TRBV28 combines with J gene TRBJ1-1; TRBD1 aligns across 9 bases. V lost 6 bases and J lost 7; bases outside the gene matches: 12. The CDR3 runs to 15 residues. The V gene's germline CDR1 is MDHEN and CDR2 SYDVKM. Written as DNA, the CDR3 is TGTGCCAGCAGCCCCCCCGACAGGGGGGGAGGTGAAGCTTTCTTT. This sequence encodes CASSPPDRGGGEAFF.

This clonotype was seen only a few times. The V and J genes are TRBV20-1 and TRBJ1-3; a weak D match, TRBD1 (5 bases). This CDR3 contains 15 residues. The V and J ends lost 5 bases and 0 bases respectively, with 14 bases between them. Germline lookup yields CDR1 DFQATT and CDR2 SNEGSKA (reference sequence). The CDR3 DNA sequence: TGCAGTGCTCGGGGACGGACACACTCTGGAAACACCATATATTTT. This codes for CSARGRTHSGNTIYF.

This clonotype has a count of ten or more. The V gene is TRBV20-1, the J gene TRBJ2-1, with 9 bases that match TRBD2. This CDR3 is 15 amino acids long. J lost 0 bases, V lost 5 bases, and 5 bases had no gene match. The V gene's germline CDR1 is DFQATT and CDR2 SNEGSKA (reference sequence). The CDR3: CSADKLAGSYNEQFF. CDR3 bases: TGCAGTGCTGATAAACTAGCGGGCTCCTACAATGAGCAGTTCTTC.

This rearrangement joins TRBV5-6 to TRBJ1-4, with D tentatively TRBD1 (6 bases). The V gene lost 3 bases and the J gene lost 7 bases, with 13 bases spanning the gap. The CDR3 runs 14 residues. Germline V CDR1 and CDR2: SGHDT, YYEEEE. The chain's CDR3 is CASSSGTKTEKLFF. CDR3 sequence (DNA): TGTGCCAGCAGCTCCGGGACAAAGACTGAAAAACTGTTTTTT.

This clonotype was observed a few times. The CDR3 reads CASSLGRRDYEQYF. The CDR3, as DNA: TGTGCCAGCAGCTTAGGTAGGCGGGACTACGAGCAGTACTTC. The V gene is TRBV13, the J gene TRBJ2-7, with D perhaps matching TRBD2 (6 bases). Between the trimmed V and J ends, which lost 0 bases and 3 bases, there was a span of 9 bases. The CDR3 totals 14 residues. Germline V CDR1 and CDR2: PRHDT, FYEKMQ (reference sequence). Based on the CDR3 plus reference TRBV13 and TRBJ2-7, the full variable domain is AAGVIQSPRHLIKEKRETATLKCYPIPRHDTVYWYQQGPGQDPQFLISFYEKMQSDKGSIPDRFSAQQFSDYHSELNMSSLELGDSALYFCASSLGRRDYEQYFGPGTRLTVT.